A few counts support the clone carrying this T cell receptor beta chain. The entry originates in a study of T-cell reconstitution after alpha-beta-depleted transplantation in children. Unique molecular identifiers were incorporated during preparation of the TCRbeta library. MiXCR was run by TCRdb on the PCR reads, yielding one entry per CDR3 protein. The sample records about 230,000 distinct CDR3 sequences, about a tenth being singletons. This CDR3 contains 15 residues. Trimming cost V 6 bases and J 0 bases, with 12 bases left between them. Germline values: CDR1 SEHNR, CDR2 FQNEAQ (reference sequence).

This rearrangement joins TRBV7-9 to TRBJ1-5; no firm D call. This specimen was PBMCs from the stem cell graft donor, taken from the stem cell graft. The clonotype comes from a human donor who donated a stem cell graft to a child with acute lymphoblastic leukemia. This chain's CDR3 is CASSSLGGSNQPQHF. CDR3 in DNA: TGTGCCAGCAGTTCCCTCGGTGGTAGCAATCAGCCCCAGCATTTT.